The 10 T cell receptor beta chains given below trace back to one sample, sequenced in a study of control samples from healthy donors and cancer patients. Measured with immunoSEQ multiplex PCR; TCRdb has only the in-frame clones, and not every one. The table includes about 27,000 clones, approximately 91% detected once. What was sequenced was PBMCs. These receptors were taken from a man aged 50-60 years with lung cancer.

This chain uses TRBV7-9 with TRBJ2-6; TRBD1 aligns across 9 bases. The CDR3 covers 17 residues. V was clipped by 0 bases and J by 1 base; unmatched bases: 1. The germline CDR1 and CDR2 sequences are SEHNR and FQNEAQ (reference sequence). The CDR3 loop is CASSLAGQGSGANVLTF. In DNA form, the CDR3 reads TGTGCCAGCAGCTTAGCGGGACAGGGTTCTGGGGCCAACGTCCTGACTTTC.

V gene TRBV19 combines with J gene TRBJ2-7; D uncertain. CDR1 LNHDA and CDR2 SQIVND come from the germline V gene (reference sequence). V lost 6 bases and J lost 7, with 16 bases in between. This CDR3 has 13 residues. CDR3 DNA sequence: TGTGCCAGTAGAGGTATGGATCAGGAGGAGCAGTACTTC. Amino acid sequence: CASRGMDQEEQYF.

The rearrangement links TRBV11-2 to TRBJ2-2, with D possibly matching TRBD2 (5 bases). Trimming took off 5 bases at V and 5 bases at J, with 21 bases between the two ends. The germline CDR1 and CDR2 sequences are SGHAT and FQNNGV. The CDR3 extends over 17 amino acids. The CDR3 DNA sequence: TGTGCCAGCAGCCATCCGGGGTTCAAAGTGAGAACCGGGGAGCTGTTTTTT. The encoded protein is CASSHPGFKVRTGELFF.

The chain couples TRBV6-5 to TRBJ2-1; TRBD2 might be the D (6 bases). V lost 8 bases, J lost 4 bases, and 6 bases lay in between. This CDR3 has 11 amino acids. Looked up from germline, CDR1 is MNHEY and CDR2 is SVGAGI. DNA of the CDR3: TGTGCCAGCGGAGGGTACAATGAGCAGTTCTTC. Translation: CASGGYNEQFF.

V usage is TRBV18 and J usage is TRBJ2-7; D remains unclear. Trimming took off 2 bases at V and 3 bases at J, with 8 bases between the two ends. The V gene's germline CDR1 is KGHSH and CDR2 LQKENI. The CDR3 extends over 13 amino acids. The CDR3 sequence: CASSPSKGYEQYF. The DNA of the CDR3 is TGTGCCAGCTCACCAAGTAAGGGCTACGAGCAGTACTTC. The full variable domain, completed using reference TRBV18 and TRBJ2-7, is NAGVMQNPRHLVRRRGQEARLRCSPMKGHSHVYWYRQLPEEGLKFMVYLQKENIIDESGMPKERFSAEFPKEGPSILRIQQVVRGDSAAYFCASSPSKGYEQYFGPGTRLTVT.

This chain uses TRBV9 with TRBJ1-2; no firm D call. Germline CDR1 SGDLS, CDR2 YYNGEE. CDR3 length equals 11 residues. Trimming shortened V by 5 bases and J by 0 bases, and 2 bases separated the two germline ends. CDR3 sequence: CASRSNYGYTF. As DNA, the CDR3 is TGTGCCAGCAGATCTAACTATGGCTACACCTTC.

This clone was seen a single time. V is TRBV4-3 and J is TRBJ2-3; no clear D gene. CDR1 is LGHNA and CDR2 is YSLEER in the germline V gene. The length of the CDR3 is 14 residues. Trimming stripped 0 bases from V and 0 bases from J, with 4 bases between. DNA for the CDR3: TGCGCCAGCAGCCAAGATGCTAGCACAGATACGCAGTATTTT. Translation: CASSQDASTDTQYF.

The chain recombines TRBV7-9 with TRBJ1-1, with unresolved D. The CDR3 is 14 amino acids. The V end was cut by 1 base, the J end by 1 base, with 7 bases between. Germline assignment: CDR1 SEHNR and CDR2 FQNEAQ (reference sequence). The CDR3 spells CASSLGPQNTEAFF. The CDR3 DNA reads TGTGCCAGCAGCTTAGGTCCCCAGAACACTGAAGCTTTCTTT.

The chain employs TRBV11-1 and TRBJ2-7; D tentatively reads TRBD1 or TRBD2 (5 bases each). Trimming took 1 base from V and 7 from J, leaving 14 bases between them. Germline CDR1 is SGHAT and CDR2 is FQDESV (reference sequence). The CDR3 extends over 14 amino acids. CDR3 loop: CASSLVAGSREQYF. CDR3 in DNA: TGTGCCAGCAGCTTAGTGGCAGGGAGCAGGGAGCAGTACTTC.

This clone occurred once. The chain recombines TRBV14 with TRBJ1-1, with 7 bases that match TRBD1. V dropped 3 bases and J dropped 3; count of bases not matched to a gene: 1. The CDR3 sequence is 13 residues long. In germline, CDR1 is SGHDN, CDR2 FVKESK. Here the CDR3 DNA reads TGTGCCAGCAGCCAGCAGGGGGACACTGAAGCTTTCTTT. Translation gives CASSQQGDTEAFF. The variable domain in full, completed from reference TRBV14 and TRBJ1-1, reads EAGVTQFPSHSVIEKGQTVTLRCDPISGHDNLYWYRRVMGKEIKFLLHFVKESKQDESGMPNNRFLAERTGGTYSTLKVQPAELEDSGVYFCASSQQGDTEAFFGQGTRLTVV.